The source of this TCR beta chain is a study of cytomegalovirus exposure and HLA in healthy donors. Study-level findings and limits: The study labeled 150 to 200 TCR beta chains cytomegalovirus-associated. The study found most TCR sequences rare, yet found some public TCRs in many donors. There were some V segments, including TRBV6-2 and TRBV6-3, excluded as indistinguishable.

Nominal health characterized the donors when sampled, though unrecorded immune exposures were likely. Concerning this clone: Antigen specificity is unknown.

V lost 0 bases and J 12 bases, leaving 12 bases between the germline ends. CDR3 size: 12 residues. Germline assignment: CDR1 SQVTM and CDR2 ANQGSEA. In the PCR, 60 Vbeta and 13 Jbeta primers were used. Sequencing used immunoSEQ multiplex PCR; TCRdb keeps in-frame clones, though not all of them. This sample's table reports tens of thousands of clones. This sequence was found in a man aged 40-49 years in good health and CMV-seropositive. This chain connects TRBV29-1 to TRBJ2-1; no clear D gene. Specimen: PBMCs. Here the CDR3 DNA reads TGCAGCGTTGAAGAATTACGCTCAGGGCAGTTCTTC. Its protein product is CSVEELRSGQFF.